This T cell receptor beta chain originates from a study of long-term antiretroviral therapy in people with HIV. Per individual, the PBMC samples numbered at least one pre-ART and at least two post-ART. CDR1 is MNHEY and CDR2 is SVGAGI in the germline V gene. The CDR3 runs 15 residues. V lost 10 bases, J lost 4 bases, and 19 bases lay in between. The assay used was immunoSEQ (version v3.0), run at survey level. Repertoires were generated with immunoSEQ multiplex PCR, while TCRdb's copy carries only in-frame clones and drops some. This table has 45,000 or so clones, approximately 94% appearing once. This receptor was obtained from a man aged 25-45 years with HIV. The material was unsorted PBMCs, obtained approximately 9.1 years after starting antiretroviral therapy. The V and J genes are TRBV6-5 and TRBJ2-2, with a tentative D call TRBD1 (5 bases). CDR3 residues: CATLLHGHLTGELFF. The CDR3 DNA is TGTGCCACCCTTCTTCATGGACACCTCACCGGGGAGCTGTTTTTT.